A single sample is the source of the 29 T cell receptor beta chains below, sequenced in a study of blood T cell repertoires in COVID-19. Some clones are missing from TCRdb's copy, which holds only in-frame ones; the method was immunoSEQ multiplex PCR. The data hold approximately 170,000 clones, with about four fifths observed a single time. The sequenced sample was peripheral blood. The receptors shown here come from a woman aged 80 or over with active or convalescent COVID-19.

The rearrangement uses TRBV5-1 and TRBJ2-7; 10 nucleotides agree with TRBD1. V was pared by 4 bases and J by 7 bases, with 11 bases of the junction left unmatched. This CDR3 has 15 residues. The germline V gene encodes CDR1 SGHRS and CDR2 YFSETQ. CDR3 sequence reads: CASSPAGQGSREQYF. The CDR3 DNA reads TGCGCCAGCAGCCCGGCGGGACAGGGGTCTAGAGAGCAGTACTTC.

This chain joins TRBV5-1 and TRBJ2-1; 8 nucleotides line up with TRBD1. Trimming took 4 bases from V and 6 from J; bases not matched to a gene: 12. The CDR3 runs to 16 residues. The V gene's germline CDR1 is SGHRS and CDR2 YFSETQ. The CDR3 here is CASSPKGQGGGNEQFF. The CDR3 nucleotides read TGCGCCAGCAGCCCCAAAGGACAGGGAGGAGGCAATGAGCAGTTCTTC.

This rearrangement joins TRBV27 to TRBJ2-5; 7 positions agree with TRBD2. The trim removed 8 bases at V and 0 bases at J, leaving 9 bases unmatched. The CDR3 consists of 15 residues. Germline CDR1 reads MNHEY; CDR2 reads SMNVEV (reference sequence). The CDR3 DNA is TGTGCCAGCGCCTCGGGGGGAGGTTACCAAGAGACCCAGTACTTC. Its translation: CASASGGGYQETQYF.

The rearrangement uses TRBV5-1 and TRBJ2-7, with TRBD1 as a possible D gene (5 bases). The CDR3 sequence is 16 residues long. CDR1 SGHRS and CDR2 YFSETQ come from the germline V gene. The V gene lost 4 bases and the J gene lost 4 bases, with 21 bases spanning the gap. This CDR3 is CASSLFGGREGYEQYF. In DNA, the CDR3 is TGCGCCAGCAGCCTGTTTGGCGGCAGGGAAGGGTACGAGCAGTACTTC.

This chain connects TRBV21-1 to TRBJ1-5; the table's D gene call, TRBD1, was not cross checked with the DNA. TRBV21-1 is shown as a pseudogene. This CDR3 region has 15 residues. The CDR3 DNA follows: TGTGCCAGCATCTATACAGGGAGAGGAAATCAGCCCCAGCATTTT. Protein product: CASIYTGRGNQPQHF.

This CDR3 is CASSFPGGGYTF. CDR3 nucleotide sequence: TGTGCCAGCAGTTTCCCGGGGGGTGGCTACACCTTC. The rearrangement joins TRBV28 to TRBJ1-2, with D tentatively TRBD1 (5 bases). Germline CDR1 reads MDHEN; CDR2 reads SYDVKM. V shed 3 bases and J shed 7 bases, with 9 bases lying between them. The CDR3 sequence is 12 residues long.

The V and J genes are TRBV18 and TRBJ1-4; TRBD1 matches at 7 bases. The V segment lost 5 bases and the J segment 8 bases; nucleotides outside the gene matches: 17. The CDR3 is 17 residues long. CDR1 and CDR2 (germline): KGHSH, LQKENI. The CDR3 loop reads CASSTWINTGAGEKLFF. The CDR3 DNA reads as TGTGCCAGCTCAACTTGGATTAACACAGGGGCAGGGGAAAAACTGTTTTTT.

As DNA, the CDR3 is TGCGCCAGCAGTCAATCTGAAGGCAGGGAAATTGGTACCGGGGAGCTGTTTTTT. This sequence encodes CASSQSEGREIGTGELFF. The chain has TRBV23-1 and TRBJ2-2; perhaps TRBD1 as D (5 bases). TRBV23-1 is an ORF, and what it does is uncertain. The CDR3 extends over 18 amino acids. V was pared by 0 bases and J by 5 bases, with 19 bases between.

The DNA of the CDR3 is TGTGCCATCAGTGAGCGGACAGGGGGCCCCATGGACACTGAAGCTTTCTTT. It encodes CAISERTGGPMDTEAFF. The rearrangement links TRBV10-3 to TRBJ1-1; 11 nucleotides agree with TRBD1. V lost 2 bases and J lost 3; bases outside the gene matches: 8. The CDR3 length is 17 residues. The germline CDR1 and CDR2 sequences are ENHRY and SYGVKD.

This clone was picked up one time. The chain recombines TRBV7-8 with TRBJ2-1; unclear D gene. The V gene's germline CDR1 is SGHVS and CDR2 FQNEAQ. V lost 4 bases and J lost 0, with 10 bases in between. CDR3 size: 15 residues. CDR3 nucleotide sequence: TGTGCCAGCAGCTCCGAAACTCGCTCCTACAATGAGCAGTTCTTC. Translated: CASSSETRSYNEQFF. The full variable domain, rest sourced from reference TRBV7-8 and TRBJ2-1, is GAGVSQSPRYKVAKRGQDVALRCDPISGHVSLFWYQQALGQGPEFLTYFQNEAQLDKSGLPSDRFFAERPEGSVSTLKIQRTQQEDSAVYLCASSSETRSYNEQFFGPGTRLTVL.

V and J are TRBV6-2 or TRBV6-3 and TRBJ2-7; 7 bases are a match to TRBD1. Germline V gene lookup returns CDR1 MNHEY and CDR2 SVGEGT. This CDR3 spans 13 amino acids. With 4 bases clipped from V and 2 bases from J, the junction kept 2 bases outside the gene matches. The CDR3 DNA is TGTGCCAGCAGTTCAGGGGGAACCTACGAGCAGTACTTC. Its translation: CASSSGGTYEQYF.

The chain joins TRBV19 to TRBJ1-4, with unresolved D. CDR3 size: 13 residues. V was clipped by 3 bases and J by 4 bases, with 6 bases between them. Looked up from germline, CDR1 is LNHDA and CDR2 is SQIVND (reference sequence). The CDR3 nucleotides are TGTGCCAGTAGTATGCGGATTAATGAAAAACTGTTTTTT. Amino acid sequence: CASSMRINEKLFF.

This clone has a single count. This chain connects TRBV6-6 to TRBJ2-5, with 7 bases aligning to TRBD1. There are 14 residues in the CDR3. Per germline, CDR1 MNHNY and CDR2 SVGAGI (reference sequence). The junction had 3 bases not matched to a gene; V was cut back by 0 bases and J by 5 bases. CDR3 sequence reads: CASSYSGQRETQYF. The CDR3 nucleotides read TGTGCCAGCAGTTACTCGGGACAGAGGGAGACCCAGTACTTC.

This chain joins TRBV11-2 and TRBJ1-1; maybe TRBD1 (6 bases). The germline V gene encodes CDR1 SGHAT and CDR2 FQNNGV. Between the trimmed V and J ends, which lost 1 base and 2 bases, there was a span of 11 bases. The CDR3 is made up of 15 amino acids. For the CDR3, the DNA is TGTGCCAGCAGCTTAGGAGCGGGGGGCAACACTGAAGCTTTCTTT. The encoded protein is CASSLGAGGNTEAFF.

This clone was seen a handful of times. The chain has TRBV5-6 and TRBJ1-2; 9 nucleotides agree with TRBD1. CDR3 length: 15 residues. From germline, CDR1 is SGHDT and CDR2 YYEEEE. Unmatched junction bases numbered 8, after V lost 4 bases and J lost 4 bases. The CDR3 loop is CASSVNRGRGYGYTF. The CDR3 DNA follows: TGTGCCAGCAGCGTCAACAGGGGGCGAGGCTATGGCTACACCTTC.

This CDR3 reads CASSSTPGLAYEQYF. The CDR3 DNA reads TGTGCCAGCAGCTCTACTCCGGGACTAGCCTACGAGCAGTACTTC. The rearrangement uses TRBV4-2 and TRBJ2-7; 8 bases are shared with TRBD2. Germline V lookup: CDR1 LGHNA, CDR2 YNFKEQ. With V trimmed by 5 bases and J by 2 bases, 8 bases remained unmatched. The CDR3 covers 15 residues.

J is TRBJ2-5 and V is TRBV18; perhaps TRBD1 as D (5 bases). The germline V and J ends were trimmed by 1 base and 2 bases, with 11 bases remaining between them. Per the germline V gene, CDR1 is KGHSH and CDR2 is LQKENI. The CDR3 totals 15 residues. CDR3 in DNA: TGTGCCAGCTCACCACTTACAAGGGGACAAGAGACCCAGTACTTC. It is translated as CASSPLTRGQETQYF.

Many counts were recorded for this clone. V gene TRBV29-1 combines with J gene TRBJ2-7; 7 positions agree with TRBD2. The ends lost 1 base at V and 0 bases at J; junction bases unmatched: 6. This CDR3 region has 15 residues. CDR1 is SQVTM, CDR2 ANQGSEA, per germline. The CDR3 coding sequence is TGCAGCGTTGAAGTAGGCGGGAGAGCCTCCTACGAGCAGTACTTC. It codes for CSVEVGGRASYEQYF.

The table lists this clone with a count of one. Additional DNA sequences in this sample encode the identical CDR3. This chain connects TRBV7-9 to TRBJ2-1, with D unresolved. The CDR3 sequence is 14 residues long. V was pared by 5 bases and J by 0 bases, with 8 bases between. The germline V gene encodes CDR1 SEHNR and CDR2 FQNEAQ (reference sequence). CDR3 protein: CASSARSSYNEQFF. DNA of the CDR3: TGTGCCAGCAGCGCAAGGAGCTCCTACAATGAGCAGTTCTTC.

The gene calls are TRBV19 and TRBJ1-5; 9 nucleotides line up with TRBD1. The CDR3 runs 15 residues. Germline lookup yields CDR1 LNHDA and CDR2 SQIVND (reference sequence). The J segment lost 4 bases and the V segment lost 5 bases, leaving 6 bases of the junction unmatched. The CDR3 DNA sequence: TGTGCCAGTAGTGCCGGGACAGGGAAAAATCAGCCCCAGCATTTT. Protein product: CASSAGTGKNQPQHF.

V is TRBV7-9 and J is TRBJ2-2; 8 bases are a match to TRBD2. CDR1 is SEHNR and CDR2 is FQNEAQ in the germline V gene (reference sequence). V trimming: 2 bases; J trimming: 4 bases; junction bases outside the gene matches: 9. The CDR3 has 17 amino acids. CDR3 DNA: TGTGCCAGCAGCTTATTCCTGGGCGGGAGGAGCACCGGGGAGCTGTTTTTT. Its protein product is CASSLFLGGRSTGELFF.

The chain is built from TRBV2 and TRBJ1-1; 8 nucleotides match TRBD1. V shed 10 bases and J 4 bases; nucleotides not matched to a gene: 11. In germline, CDR1 is SNHLY, CDR2 FYNNEI. The CDR3 covers 14 residues. In DNA, the CDR3 is TGTGCCACCCGACAGGGGATTAGCGGCACTGAAGCTTTCTTT. The encoded protein is CATRQGISGTEAFF.

This sequence joins TRBV3-1 (or the pseudogene TRBV3-2) and TRBJ2-1; TRBD2 matches 11 bases. J lost 12 bases, V lost 4 bases, and 14 bases had no gene match. CDR1 and CDR2 (germline): LGHDT, YNNKEL (reference sequence). The CDR3 has 16 residues. CDR3 amino acids: CASSPRGTSGREGQFF. The CDR3 DNA reads TGTGCCAGCAGCCCAAGAGGGACTAGCGGCCGGGAGGGGCAGTTCTTC.

The V call is TRBV5-6, the J call TRBJ1-1; 12 positions match TRBD1. With V trimmed by 1 base and J by 1 base, 2 bases remained unmatched. The CDR3 has 16 residues. Germline CDR1 is SGHDT and CDR2 is YYEEEE. The CDR3 loop is CASSLWDRGPNTEAFF. Written as DNA, the CDR3 is TGTGCCAGCAGCTTGTGGGACAGGGGGCCGAACACTGAAGCTTTCTTT.

This clone showed up just a few times. The chain combines TRBV6-5 with TRBJ1-6; 9 bases agree with TRBD1. CDR3 size: 15 residues. CDR1 and CDR2 (germline): MNHEY, SVGAGI. Trimming took 7 bases from V and 5 from J; bases not matched to a gene: 6. The CDR3 DNA reads as TGTGCCAGCATCCGGGACAGGGTGAATAATTCACCCCTCCACTTT. Protein product: CASIRDRVNNSPLHF.

The gene calls are TRBV6-5 and TRBJ1-5, with TRBD1 identical over 7 bases. V lost 8 bases, J lost 0 bases, and 7 bases stayed unmatched. Per germline, CDR1 MNHEY and CDR2 SVGAGI. The CDR3 totals 15 residues. The CDR3 nucleotides are TGTGCCAGCCGACCGGGACAGCATAGCAATCAGCCCCAGCATTTT. Encoded protein: CASRPGQHSNQPQHF.

The chain recombines TRBV6-5 with TRBJ1-1; D ambiguous. V was cut by 4 bases and J by 7 bases, with 13 bases left in between. This CDR3 comprises 13 residues. Germline values: CDR1 MNHEY, CDR2 SVGAGI. Here the CDR3 DNA reads TGTGCCAGCAGTTCCCGGCGGCAAATTGAAGCTTTCTTT. Protein sequence: CASSSRRQIEAFF.

This clone came up a few times. This rearrangement joins TRBV14 to TRBJ1-1; D gene ambiguous. The CDR3 extends over 13 amino acids. Per the germline V gene, CDR1 is SGHDN and CDR2 is FVKESK. Trimming removed 5 bases from V and 6 bases from J, with 13 bases in between. The CDR3 coding sequence is TGTGCCAGCAGCTTCTTCGAGGGATCTGAAGCTTTCTTT. This codes for CASSFFEGSEAFF.

This clone was seen only a few times. The rearrangement links TRBV2 to TRBJ2-7, with 10 bases matching TRBD2. Germline V gene data show CDR1 as SNHLY and CDR2 as FYNNEI. This CDR3 has 14 residues. Trimming took 4 bases from V and 3 from J; bases not matched to a gene: 3. CDR3 in DNA: TGTGCCAGCAGTGCACTAGCGGGGATCTACGAGCAGTACTTC. This gives the protein CASSALAGIYEQYF.